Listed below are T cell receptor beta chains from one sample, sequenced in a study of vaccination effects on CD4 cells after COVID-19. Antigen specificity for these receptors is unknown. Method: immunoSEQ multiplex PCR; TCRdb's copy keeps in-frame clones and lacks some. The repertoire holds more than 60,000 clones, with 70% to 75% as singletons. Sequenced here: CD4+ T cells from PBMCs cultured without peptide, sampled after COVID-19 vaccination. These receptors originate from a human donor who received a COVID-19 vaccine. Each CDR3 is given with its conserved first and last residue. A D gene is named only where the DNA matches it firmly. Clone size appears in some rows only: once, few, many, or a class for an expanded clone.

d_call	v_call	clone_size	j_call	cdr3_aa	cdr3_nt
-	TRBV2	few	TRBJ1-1	CASGPEGVTEAFF	TGTGCCAGCGGGCCAGAGGGAGTCACTGAAGCTTTCTTT
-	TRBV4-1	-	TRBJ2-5	CASSQTRTRETQYF	TGCGCCAGCAGCCAAACCCGGACACGAGAGACCCAGTACTTC
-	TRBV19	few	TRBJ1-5	CASSIFGSNQPQHF	TGTGCCAGTAGTATTTTTGGTAGCAATCAGCCCCAGCATTTT
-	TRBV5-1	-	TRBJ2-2	CASSLAGTGGGELFF	TGCGCCAGCAGCTTGGCCGGGACGGGCGGCGGGGAGCTGTTTTTT
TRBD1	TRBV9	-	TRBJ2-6	CASTRTGTSGANVLTF	TGTGCCAGCACCAGGACAGGAACGAGTGGGGCCAACGTCCTGACTTTC
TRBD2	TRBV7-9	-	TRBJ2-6	CASTAGVSGANVLTF	TGTGCCAGCACCGCGGGGGTATCTGGGGCCAACGTCCTGACTTTC
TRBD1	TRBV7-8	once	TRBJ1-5	CASGGTGELGNQPQHF	TGTGCCAGCGGAGGGACAGGGGAATTGGGCAATCAGCCCCAGCATTTT
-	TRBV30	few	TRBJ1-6	CAWSVGGNSPLHF	TGTGCCTGGAGTGTGGGGGGCAATTCACCCCTCCACTTT
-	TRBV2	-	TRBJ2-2	CASTPGVHTGELFF	TGTGCCAGCACCCCTGGGGTGCACACCGGGGAGCTGTTTTTT
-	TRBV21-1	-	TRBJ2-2	CASSKGRKDTGELFF	TGTGCCAGCAGCAAGGGTCGTAAAGACACCGGGGAGCTGTTTTTT